The 3 T cell receptor beta chains below all came from one sample that was sequenced in a study of cytomegalovirus exposure and HLA in healthy donors. The PCR ran on 60 Vbeta and 13 Jbeta primers. The repertoire was sequenced with immunoSEQ multiplex PCR; TCRdb's copy has only in-frame clones and lacks some. The profile shows 95,000 to 150,000 clones, around two thirds of them singletons. Sequencing was performed on PBMCs. Receptor source: a woman between 40 and 55 years old in good health and CMV-seropositive.

CDR3 protein: CASSEDRRLYEQYF. CDR3 DNA: TGTGCCAGCAGTGAAGATCGCAGACTCTACGAGCAGTACTTC. The rearrangement joins TRBV6-1 to TRBJ2-7; D is unclear. In germline, CDR1 is MNHNS, CDR2 SASEGT. CDR3 size: 14 residues. The V end lost 1 base, the J end lost 3 bases, and 10 bases lay between the germline ends.

This clone was counted a few times. The chain links TRBV7-3 to TRBJ2-1; TRBD2 is a possible D gene (5 bases). Looked up from germline, CDR1 is SGHTA and CDR2 is FQGTGA. Trimming pared 2 bases from V and 8 bases from J, leaving 16 bases between. There are 15 residues in the CDR3. Here the CDR3 reads CASSLGGLRGDEQFF. CDR3 coding DNA: TGTGCCAGCAGCTTAGGCGGACTTCGAGGTGATGAGCAGTTCTTC.

V usage is TRBV5-8 and J usage is TRBJ1-2, with 8 bases identical to TRBD1. The CDR3 totals 14 residues. The ends lost 4 bases at V and 2 bases at J; junction bases unmatched: 4. Germline V gene lookup returns CDR1 SGHTS and CDR2 YDEGEE. For the CDR3, the DNA is TGTGCCAGCAGCCGGACAGGGTTCAACTATGGCTACACCTTC. As protein: CASSRTGFNYGYTF.